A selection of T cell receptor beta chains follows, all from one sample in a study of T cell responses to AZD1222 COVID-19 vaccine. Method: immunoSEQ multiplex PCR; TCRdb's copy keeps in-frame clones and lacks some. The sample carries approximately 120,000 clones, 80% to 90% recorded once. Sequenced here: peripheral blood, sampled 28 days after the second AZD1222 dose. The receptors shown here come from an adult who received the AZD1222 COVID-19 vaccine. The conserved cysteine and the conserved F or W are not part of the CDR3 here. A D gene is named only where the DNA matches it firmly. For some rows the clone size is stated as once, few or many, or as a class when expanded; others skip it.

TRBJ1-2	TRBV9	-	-	ASSVEDSSDGYT
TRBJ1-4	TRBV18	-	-	ASSLGTPATNEKLF
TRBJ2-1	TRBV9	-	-	ASSPSGTSNEQF
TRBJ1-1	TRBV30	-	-	AWSPGVMNTEAF
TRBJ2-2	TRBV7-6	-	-	ASTRNAGAPVDTGELF
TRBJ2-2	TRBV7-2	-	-	ASSLLGGWNTGELF
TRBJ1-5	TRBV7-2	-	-	ASSLAPENQPQH
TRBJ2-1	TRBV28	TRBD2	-	ASNVGGNSYNEQF
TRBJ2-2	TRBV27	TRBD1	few	ASSFRQGWGTGELF
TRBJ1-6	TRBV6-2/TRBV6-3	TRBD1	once	ASSYPGQGSYNSPLH
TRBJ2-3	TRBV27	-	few	ASSFLTDTQY
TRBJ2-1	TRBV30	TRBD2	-	AWSPVGLAGAYNEQF
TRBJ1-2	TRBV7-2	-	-	ASTFRGKRYRYT
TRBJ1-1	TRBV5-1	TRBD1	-	ASSLGQGAEAF
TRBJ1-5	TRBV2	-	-	ASSYSSNQPQH
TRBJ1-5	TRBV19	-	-	ASSIVRSANRNQPQH
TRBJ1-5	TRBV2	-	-	ASKSAAGDLGRQPQH
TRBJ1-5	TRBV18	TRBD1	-	ASSPGTGRDQPQH
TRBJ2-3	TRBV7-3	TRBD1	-	ASSRGQDDTDTQY
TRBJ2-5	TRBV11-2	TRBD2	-	ASSQRTSGGARETQY
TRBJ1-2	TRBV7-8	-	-	ASSQGDSYT
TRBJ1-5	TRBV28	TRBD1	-	ASSGQGAMFSNQPQH
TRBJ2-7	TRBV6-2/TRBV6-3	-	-	ASSRHRASGNEQY
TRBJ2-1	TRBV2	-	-	ASQVNNEQF
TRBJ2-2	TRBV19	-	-	ATVRRGNTGELF
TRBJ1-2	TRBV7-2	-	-	ASSLDTNYGYT
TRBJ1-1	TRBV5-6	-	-	ASSYAGRGNTEAF
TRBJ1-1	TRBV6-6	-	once	ASRPQGGGAEAF
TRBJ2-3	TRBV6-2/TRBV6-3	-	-	ASSLSGAKTDTQY
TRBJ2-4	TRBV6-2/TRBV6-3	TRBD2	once	ASSYRPRLAGDKNIQY
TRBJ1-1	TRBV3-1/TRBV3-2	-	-	ASSRRSSTTNTEAF
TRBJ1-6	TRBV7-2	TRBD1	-	ASNIPGQGTNSPLH
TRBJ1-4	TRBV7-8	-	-	ASSEGRGKLF
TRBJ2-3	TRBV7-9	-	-	ASSLGSGADGTDTQY
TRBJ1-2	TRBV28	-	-	ASSFRVSRYGYT
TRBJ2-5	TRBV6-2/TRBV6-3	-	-	ASSHREETQY
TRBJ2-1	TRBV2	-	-	ASTRLDSYNEQF
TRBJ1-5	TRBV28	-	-	ASSRDRPDGPQH
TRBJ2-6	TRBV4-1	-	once	ASSQIVVQYSGANVLT
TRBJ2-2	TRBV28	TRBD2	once	ASSFGEGGELF
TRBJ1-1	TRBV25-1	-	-	ASTDASGVYTEAF
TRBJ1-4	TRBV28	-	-	ASRAAGQGEEKLF
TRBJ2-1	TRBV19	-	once	ASSLQGSEQF
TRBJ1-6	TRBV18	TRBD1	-	ASSAPGQQNSPLH
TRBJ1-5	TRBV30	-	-	AWSPGGYPSQPQH
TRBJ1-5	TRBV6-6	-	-	ASSLGGGQPQH
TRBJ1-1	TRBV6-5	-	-	ASSRDTWFTEAF
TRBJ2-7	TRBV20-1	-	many	SASKGRADEQY